The 13 T cell receptor beta chains reported below all come from one sample, sequenced in a study of blood T cell repertoires in COVID-19. The method was immunoSEQ multiplex PCR; TCRdb's version includes in-frame clones alone and lacks a portion of them. This sample has 250,000 to 350,000 clones, with around 85% found just once. The specimen sequenced was peripheral blood. The origin of the receptors is a human donor with COVID-19, enrolled during active disease. The donor label of this sample is uncertain.

This chain links TRBV2 with TRBJ1-4; possibly TRBD1 for D (5 bases). Per the germline V gene, CDR1 is SNHLY and CDR2 is FYNNEI. Trimming left V 3 bases short and J 0 bases short, with 8 bases between. This CDR3 has 15 residues. The CDR3 region is CASSDRAATNEKLFF. The CDR3 nucleotides are TGTGCCAGCAGTGACAGGGCAGCAACTAATGAAAAACTGTTTTTT.

This clone was picked up a small number of times. The chain carries TRBV7-2 and TRBJ2-5, with 8 bases aligning to TRBD1. The CDR3 spans 15 residues. The V and J ends lost 3 bases and 0 bases, in that order; junction bases with no gene match: 3. Germline V gives CDR1 SGHTA, CDR2 FQGNSA. For the CDR3, the DNA is TGTGCCAGCAGCTTCGACAGGGGCTACCAAGAGACCCAGTACTTC. Its translation is CASSFDRGYQETQYF.

The chain has TRBV6-5 and TRBJ1-1, with a weak D call TRBD1 (5 bases). CDR1 and CDR2 from the germline V gene are MNHEY and SVGAGI. The CDR3 spans 13 residues. V was cut by 7 bases and J by 1 base, with 10 bases left in between. The CDR3 nucleotides are TGTGCCAGCACCCAAGACAGGAACACTGAAGCTTTCTTT. This gives the protein CASTQDRNTEAFF.

The chain carries TRBV5-1 and TRBJ1-5; D call uncertain. Germline V gene data show CDR1 as SGHRS and CDR2 as YFSETQ. Trimming shortened V by 0 bases and J by 7 bases, and 11 bases separated the two germline ends. The CDR3 runs 14 residues. This chain's CDR3 is CASSLGTAGQPQHF. In nucleotides, the CDR3 is TGCGCCAGCAGCTTGGGAACAGCGGGCCAGCCCCAGCATTTT.

This clone was detected once. The rearrangement links TRBV29-1 to TRBJ1-2; D is possibly TRBD1 (6 bases). This CDR3 has 13 residues. CDR1 and CDR2 (germline): SQVTM, ANQGSEA. Trimming took 3 bases from V and 5 from J, leaving 13 bases between them. The CDR3: CSVDRRGIYGYTF. CDR3 sequence (DNA): TGCAGCGTTGATCGAAGGGGGATATATGGCTACACCTTC.

J is TRBJ2-3 and V is TRBV7-2; no firm D call. Germline-derived CDR1 and CDR2 are SGHTA and FQGNSA. V lost 1 base, J lost 2 bases, and 19 bases lay in between. This CDR3 contains 18 residues. CDR3 region: CASSLGRGGRPSTDTQYF. The DNA of the CDR3 is TGTGCCAGCAGCTTAGGGCGTGGCGGCAGACCCTCCACAGATACGCAGTATTTT.

This chain uses TRBV18 with TRBJ1-2; weak D call: TRBD1 (6 bases). This CDR3 contains 14 residues. V was pared by 4 bases and J by 6 bases, with 15 bases between. The germline V gene encodes CDR1 KGHSH and CDR2 LQKENI. Here the CDR3 DNA reads TGTGCCAGCTCACGACAGGAATCCGGGGATGGCTACACCTTC. This encodes CASSRQESGDGYTF.

The chain carries TRBV5-4 and TRBJ2-7; 10 bases align to TRBD2. Germline trimming cut 1 base from V and 5 bases from J; bases unmatched to any gene: 3. CDR1 and CDR2 from the germline V gene are SGHNT and YYREEE (reference sequence). This CDR3 has 14 residues. The CDR3 DNA is TGTGCCAGCAGCTTGTACCTAGCGGGAGACGAGCAGTACTTC. It encodes CASSLYLAGDEQYF.

This chain links TRBV27 with TRBJ2-1, with 9 nucleotides matching TRBD2. J gave up 6 bases and V 3 bases, and 3 bases lay outside the gene matches. The germline gives CDR1 MNHEY, CDR2 SMNVEV (reference sequence). This CDR3 has 14 amino acids. Here the CDR3 DNA reads TGTGCCAGCAGTTTTCTAGCGGGGCTCAATGAGCAGTTCTTC. Protein: CASSFLAGLNEQFF.

The chain couples TRBV5-4 to TRBJ2-3; 9 nucleotides match TRBD2. Germline V gene sequence: CDR1 SGHNT, CDR2 YYREEE (reference sequence). J was trimmed by 1 base and V by 2 bases; bases with no gene match: 14. The CDR3 sequence is 19 residues long. The CDR3 here is CASSFRTGAGGFGTDTQYF. The CDR3, as DNA: TGTGCCAGCAGCTTTCGGACGGGCGCGGGAGGGTTCGGCACAGATACGCAGTATTTT.

This CDR3 is CAISASRVEPYEQYF. CDR3 coding DNA: TGTGCCATCAGTGCGAGCAGGGTAGAGCCCTACGAGCAGTACTTC. The rearrangement uses TRBV10-3 and TRBJ2-7; tentative D call: TRBD1 (5 bases). The ends were cut back, 4 bases at V and 2 bases at J, with 15 bases in the middle. The CDR3 sequence is 15 residues long. The V gene's germline CDR1 is ENHRY and CDR2 SYGVKD.

This clone was counted only a few times. This chain uses TRBV5-6 with TRBJ1-2; 8 bases align to TRBD1. The trim removed 2 bases at V and 2 bases at J, leaving 2 bases unmatched. Germline-derived CDR1 and CDR2 are SGHDT and YYEEEE. The CDR3 length is 14 residues. CDR3 DNA sequence: TGTGCCAGCAGCTTTCAGGGGGCAAACTATGGCTACACCTTC. Translation: CASSFQGANYGYTF.

The rearrangement uses TRBV5-1 and TRBJ1-5, with 9 bases identical to TRBD1. The CDR3 sequence is 14 residues long. The trim removed 3 bases at V and 5 bases at J, leaving 3 bases unmatched. Germline-derived CDR1 and CDR2 are SGHRS and YFSETQ. The chain's CDR3 is CASSWGQGDQPQHF. For the CDR3, the DNA is TGCGCCAGCAGCTGGGGACAGGGCGATCAGCCCCAGCATTTT.